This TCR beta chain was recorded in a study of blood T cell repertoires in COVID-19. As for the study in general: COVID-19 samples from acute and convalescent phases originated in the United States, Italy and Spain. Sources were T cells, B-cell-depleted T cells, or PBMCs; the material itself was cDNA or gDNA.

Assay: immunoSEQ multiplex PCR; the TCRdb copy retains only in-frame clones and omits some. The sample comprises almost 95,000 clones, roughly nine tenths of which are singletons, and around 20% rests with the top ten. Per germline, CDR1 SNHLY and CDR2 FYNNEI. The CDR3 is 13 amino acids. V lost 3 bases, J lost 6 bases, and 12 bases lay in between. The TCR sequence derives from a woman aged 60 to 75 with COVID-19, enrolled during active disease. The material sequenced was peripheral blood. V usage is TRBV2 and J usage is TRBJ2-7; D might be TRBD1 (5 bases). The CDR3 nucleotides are TGTGCCAGCAGTGACGTAGAAAGGGGCGAGCAGTACTTC. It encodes CASSDVERGEQYF.